A single TCR beta chain is shown here with its context. The record originates from a study of blood T cell repertoires in COVID-19. J gave up 2 bases and V 5 bases, and 7 bases lay outside the gene matches. Per the germline V gene, CDR1 is SGHTA and CDR2 is FQGNSA. The CDR3 is 15 residues long. Some clones are missing from TCRdb's copy, which holds only in-frame ones; the method was immunoSEQ multiplex PCR. The table records some 190,000 clones, roughly 80% of them present only once. The rearrangement links TRBV7-2 to TRBJ1-2, with TRBD1 matching over 8 bases. The sequenced material came from peripheral blood. The clonotype was recovered from a woman in her fifties or sixties with acute or convalescent COVID-19. CDR3 residues: CASSPGTGSNYGYTF. The DNA for the CDR3 is TGTGCCAGCAGCCCAGGGACAGGTTCAAACTATGGCTACACCTTC.